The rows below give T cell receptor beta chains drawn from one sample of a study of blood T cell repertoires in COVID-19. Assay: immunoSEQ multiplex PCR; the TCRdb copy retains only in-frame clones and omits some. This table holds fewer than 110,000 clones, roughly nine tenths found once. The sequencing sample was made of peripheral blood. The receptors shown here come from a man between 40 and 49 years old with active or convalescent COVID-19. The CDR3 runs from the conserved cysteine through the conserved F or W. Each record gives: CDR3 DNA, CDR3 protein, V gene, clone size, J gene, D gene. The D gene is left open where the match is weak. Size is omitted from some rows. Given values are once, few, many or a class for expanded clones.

CDR3 DNA: TGTGCCAGCAGTATATATTACTATGGCTACACCTTC; CDR3 protein: CASSIYYYGYTF; V gene: TRBV12-3/TRBV12-4; clone size: -; J gene: TRBJ1-2; D gene: -
CDR3 DNA: TGCGCCAGCAGCAGGGACAATTCCGCCGAGCAGTACTTC; CDR3 protein: CASSRDNSAEQYF; V gene: TRBV5-1; clone size: -; J gene: TRBJ2-7; D gene: -
CDR3 DNA: TGTGCCAGCAGCCGAATTCAACACTCCTACAATGAGCAGTTCTTC; CDR3 protein: CASSRIQHSYNEQFF; V gene: TRBV11-2; clone size: -; J gene: TRBJ2-1; D gene: -
CDR3 DNA: TGTGCCAGCTCACCAGAGACAGGGGTTCGCGAAAAACTGTTTTTT; CDR3 protein: CASSPETGVREKLFF; V gene: TRBV18; clone size: -; J gene: TRBJ1-4; D gene: TRBD1
CDR3 DNA: TGCAGCGGAAGGACGGGGGACTCCTACGAGCAGTACTTC; CDR3 protein: CSGRTGDSYEQYF; V gene: TRBV29-1; clone size: few; J gene: TRBJ2-7; D gene: -
CDR3 DNA: TGTGCCAGCAGCTTAATGGCCAATGAGCAGTTCTTC; CDR3 protein: CASSLMANEQFF; V gene: TRBV7-3; clone size: -; J gene: TRBJ2-1; D gene: -
CDR3 DNA: TGTGCCAGCAGTTATACGACAGAATCCTCTGGAAACACCATATATTTT; CDR3 protein: CASSYTTESSGNTIYF; V gene: TRBV6-5; clone size: -; J gene: TRBJ1-3; D gene: -
CDR3 DNA: TGTGCCAGCAGAACCAACACGGGACTAGCGAGTGAGCAGTTCTTC; CDR3 protein: CASRTNTGLASEQFF; V gene: TRBV28; clone size: -; J gene: TRBJ2-1; D gene: TRBD2
CDR3 DNA: TGTGCCAGCAGTTCGGGACAGGGGGCTTCACCCCTCCACTTT; CDR3 protein: CASSSGQGASPLHF; V gene: TRBV9; clone size: -; J gene: TRBJ1-6; D gene: TRBD1
CDR3 DNA: TGTGCCAGCAGTCAAACTCCTAATCAGCCCCAGCATTTT; CDR3 protein: CASSQTPNQPQHF; V gene: TRBV12-3/TRBV12-4; clone size: -; J gene: TRBJ1-5; D gene: -
CDR3 DNA: TGTGCCAGCTCACCTTCGCTAGCGGGAGGTAGCGAGCAGTTCTTC; CDR3 protein: CASSPSLAGGSEQFF; V gene: TRBV18; clone size: -; J gene: TRBJ2-1; D gene: TRBD2
CDR3 DNA: TGCGCCAGCAGCTGGGGACAGGGTAGTTCACCCCTCCACTTT; CDR3 protein: CASSWGQGSSPLHF; V gene: TRBV5-1; clone size: few; J gene: TRBJ1-6; D gene: TRBD1
CDR3 DNA: TGTGCCAGTAGTACCCTCCTAGCGGGAGGGGAGCTGTTTTTT; CDR3 protein: CASSTLLAGGELFF; V gene: TRBV19; clone size: -; J gene: TRBJ2-2; D gene: TRBD2
CDR3 DNA: TGTGCCAGCAGCCCCCGGGACAACTACGAGCAGTACTTC; CDR3 protein: CASSPRDNYEQYF; V gene: TRBV11-3; clone size: -; J gene: TRBJ2-7; D gene: -
CDR3 DNA: TGTGCCAGCAGTTTTGGGAGGGTAGGGTCCAATGAGCAGTTCTTC; CDR3 protein: CASSFGRVGSNEQFF; V gene: TRBV28; clone size: -; J gene: TRBJ2-1; D gene: TRBD2
CDR3 DNA: TGTGCCAGCAGTTACTCGACGGACAGCGAGCAGTACTTC; CDR3 protein: CASSYSTDSEQYF; V gene: TRBV6-5; clone size: -; J gene: TRBJ2-7; D gene: -
CDR3 DNA: TGTGCCAGCAGCCAGGGACTCCCTATCTCCTACGAGCAGTACTTC; CDR3 protein: CASSQGLPISYEQYF; V gene: TRBV3-1/TRBV3-2; clone size: -; J gene: TRBJ2-7; D gene: -
CDR3 DNA: TGTGCCACTCGGACAGGGTCCTACGAGCAGTACTTC; CDR3 protein: CATRTGSYEQYF; V gene: TRBV27; clone size: -; J gene: TRBJ2-7; D gene: TRBD1
CDR3 DNA: TGTGCCAGCAGTGCCCCCGGGACAGATAATGAAAAACTGTTTTTT; CDR3 protein: CASSAPGTDNEKLFF; V gene: TRBV6-6; clone size: -; J gene: TRBJ1-4; D gene: TRBD1
CDR3 DNA: TGCGCCAGCAGCCAAGTAGCGGAAGAGCAGTACTTC; CDR3 protein: CASSQVAEEQYF; V gene: TRBV4-1; clone size: -; J gene: TRBJ2-7; D gene: -
CDR3 DNA: TGTGCCAGCAGACCGACGGGGTCGGGATACGAGCAGTACTTC; CDR3 protein: CASRPTGSGYEQYF; V gene: TRBV6-5; clone size: -; J gene: TRBJ2-7; D gene: -
CDR3 DNA: TGTGCCAGCAGCTCCTCCGATCAGCCCCAGCATTTT; CDR3 protein: CASSSSDQPQHF; V gene: TRBV28; clone size: -; J gene: TRBJ1-5; D gene: -
CDR3 DNA: TGTGCCAGCAGCTTAGGACAGGGAGTGGGGTATGGCTACACCTTC; CDR3 protein: CASSLGQGVGYGYTF; V gene: TRBV7-9; clone size: -; J gene: TRBJ1-2; D gene: TRBD1
CDR3 DNA: TGTGCCAGCCGACTAGCGGGAGCTTACGAGCAGTACTTC; CDR3 protein: CASRLAGAYEQYF; V gene: TRBV12-3/TRBV12-4; clone size: -; J gene: TRBJ2-7; D gene: TRBD2
CDR3 DNA: TGCGCCAGTCACTCCGACAATGAGCAGTTCTTC; CDR3 protein: CASHSDNEQFF; V gene: TRBV10-1; clone size: -; J gene: TRBJ2-1; D gene: -
CDR3 DNA: TGTGCCAGCAGCGGCCGCGGAGATGGACTGTTTTTT; CDR3 protein: CASSGRGDGLFF; V gene: TRBV5-8; clone size: once; J gene: TRBJ1-4; D gene: -
CDR3 DNA: TGTGCCAGCAGTCCCTCGGGGTGGACTGAAGCTTTCTTT; CDR3 protein: CASSPSGWTEAFF; V gene: TRBV28; clone size: -; J gene: TRBJ1-1; D gene: -
CDR3 DNA: TGTGCCACCTCCCAGAACATTCAGTACTTC; CDR3 protein: CATSQNIQYF; V gene: TRBV28; clone size: few; J gene: TRBJ2-4; D gene: -
CDR3 DNA: TGTGCCATCCCCCCTAGCCCGGACAGGGGGCCCTACAATGAGCAGTTCTTC; CDR3 protein: CAIPPSPDRGPYNEQFF; V gene: TRBV6-4; clone size: few; J gene: TRBJ2-1; D gene: TRBD1
CDR3 DNA: TGTGCCACCAGCAGAGAACAGGGTGTTAACTATGGCTACACCTTC; CDR3 protein: CATSREQGVNYGYTF; V gene: TRBV15; clone size: -; J gene: TRBJ1-2; D gene: -
CDR3 DNA: TGTGCCAGCAGGGGGGGGGTGGACAGCAGCACAGATACGCAGTATTTT; CDR3 protein: CASRGGVDSSTDTQYF; V gene: TRBV28; clone size: -; J gene: TRBJ2-3; D gene: -
CDR3 DNA: TGCAGTGCTAGTACTTCCTACGAGCAGTACTTC; CDR3 protein: CSASTSYEQYF; V gene: TRBV20-1; clone size: -; J gene: TRBJ2-7; D gene: -
CDR3 DNA: TGTGCCACCGGACAGACTTACTACGAGCAGTACTTC; CDR3 protein: CATGQTYYEQYF; V gene: TRBV10-3; clone size: -; J gene: TRBJ2-7; D gene: -
CDR3 DNA: TGTGCCAGCAGTTTGCGGGTAGGACGGTTGATTAGCACAGATACGCAGTATTTT; CDR3 protein: CASSLRVGRLISTDTQYF; V gene: TRBV28; clone size: -; J gene: TRBJ2-3; D gene: -
CDR3 DNA: TGCGCCAGCAGTGAGTCAACAGGGCTAAGTAACGAGCAGTACTTC; CDR3 protein: CASSESTGLSNEQYF; V gene: TRBV10-1; clone size: -; J gene: TRBJ2-7; D gene: -
CDR3 DNA: TGTGCCAGCAGTTACTGGGGACAGGGAACCTACGAGCAGTACTTC; CDR3 protein: CASSYWGQGTYEQYF; V gene: TRBV6-5; clone size: -; J gene: TRBJ2-7; D gene: TRBD1
CDR3 DNA: TGTGCCAGCAGCTTAACACAGGGCTATGGCTACACCTTC; CDR3 protein: CASSLTQGYGYTF; V gene: TRBV7-9; clone size: -; J gene: TRBJ1-2; D gene: -
CDR3 DNA: TGTGCCATCAGTGGCCTGACAGACTCTAACACTGAAGCTTTCTTT; CDR3 protein: CAISGLTDSNTEAFF; V gene: TRBV10-3; clone size: -; J gene: TRBJ1-1; D gene: -
CDR3 DNA: TGTGCCTGGAGTGGGGGGCTTACCTCTGGAAACACCATATATTTT; CDR3 protein: CAWSGGLTSGNTIYF; V gene: TRBV30; clone size: -; J gene: TRBJ1-3; D gene: -